The present T cell receptor (beta chain) was sequenced within a study of blood T cell repertoires in COVID-19. For the study at large: Sites across the United States, Italy and Spain contributed samples from acute and convalescent COVID-19. From T cells, B-cell-depleted T cells, or PBMCs came the material, which was cDNA or gDNA.

Authors' processing steps: Cell counts per sample came from amplifying reference gene primers. Only in-frame clones appear in the TCRdb table, and some are missing; sequencing was by immunoSEQ multiplex PCR. The DNA was the basis for D and trimming; V, J and clone size are from that table. The sample lists more than 90,000 clones, roughly 90% occurring once. This CDR3 has 16 residues. Germline loops: CDR1 LGHNA, CDR2 YNFKEQ. Trimming cost V 0 bases and J 9 bases; bases outside gene matches: 8. This clone was observed once. This sequence joins TRBV4-2 and TRBJ1-6, with 7 bases lining up with TRBD1. Sequencing was carried out using peripheral blood. The TCR sequence derives from a man in his 70s who had recovered from COVID-19. In nucleotides, the CDR3 is TGTGCCAGCAGCCAAGATTTCCAGGGGGTGGTTTCACCCCTCCACTTT. Its protein is CASSQDFQGVVSPLHF.